This T cell receptor beta chain is from a study of T-cell reconstitution after alpha-beta-depleted transplantation in children. The TCRbeta library incorporated unique molecular identifiers. TCRdb reprocessed the PCR reads via MiXCR and lists one record per CDR3 protein. Seen here are some 550,000 distinct CDR3 sequences, approximately 16% observed once, and the top ten hold approximately 3%. CDR1 is SGHRS and CDR2 is YFSETQ in the germline V gene. The V and J ends lost 0 bases and 6 bases respectively, with 8 bases between them. The CDR3 runs to 13 residues. There are a few counts of this clonotype. The V gene is TRBV5-1, the J gene TRBJ2-3; possible D gene TRBD1, 5 bases. The receptor was derived from a human donor who donated a stem cell graft to a child with acute lymphoblastic leukemia. This sample comprised PBMCs from the stem cell graft donor, obtained from the stem cell graft. This CDR3 reads CASSLEGSDTQYF. In DNA, the CDR3 is TGCGCCAGCAGCTTGGAGGGGTCGGATACGCAGTATTTT. The full variable domain, its missing parts supplied by reference TRBV5-1 and TRBJ2-3, is KAGVTQTPRYLIKTRGQQVTLSCSPISGHRSVSWYQQTPGQGLQFLFEYFSETQRNKGNFPGRFSGRQFSNSRSEMNVSTLELGDSALYLCASSLEGSDTQYFGPGTRLTVL.